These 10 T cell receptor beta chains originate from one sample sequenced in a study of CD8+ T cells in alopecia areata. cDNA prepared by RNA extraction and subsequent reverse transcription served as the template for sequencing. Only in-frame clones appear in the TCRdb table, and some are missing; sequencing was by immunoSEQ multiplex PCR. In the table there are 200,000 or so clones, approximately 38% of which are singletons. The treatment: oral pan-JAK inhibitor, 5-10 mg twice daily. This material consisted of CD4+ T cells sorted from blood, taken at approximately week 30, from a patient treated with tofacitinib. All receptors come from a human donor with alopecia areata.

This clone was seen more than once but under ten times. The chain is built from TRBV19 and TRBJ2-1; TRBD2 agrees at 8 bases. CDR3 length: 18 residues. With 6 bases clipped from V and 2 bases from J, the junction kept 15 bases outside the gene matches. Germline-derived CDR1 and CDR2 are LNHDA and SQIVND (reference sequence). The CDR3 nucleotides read TGTGCCAGTAGGGTTCGAGCTAGCGGGCCTACTACCTACAATGAGCAGTTCTTC. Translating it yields CASRVRASGPTTYNEQFF.

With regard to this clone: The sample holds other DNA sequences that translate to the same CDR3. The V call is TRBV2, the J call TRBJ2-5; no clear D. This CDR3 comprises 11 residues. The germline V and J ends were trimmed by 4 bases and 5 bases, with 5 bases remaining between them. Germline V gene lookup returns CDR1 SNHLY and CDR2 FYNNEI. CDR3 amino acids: CASSGGETQYF. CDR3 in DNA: TGTGCCAGCAGTGGTGGGGAGACCCAGTACTTC.

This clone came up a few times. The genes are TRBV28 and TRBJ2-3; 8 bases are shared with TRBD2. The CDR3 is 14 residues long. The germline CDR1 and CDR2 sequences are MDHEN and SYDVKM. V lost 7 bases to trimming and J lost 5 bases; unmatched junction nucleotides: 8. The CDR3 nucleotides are TGTGCCAGCATCACCGGGGGGGCGGGAGATACGCAGTATTTT. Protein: CASITGGAGDTQYF.

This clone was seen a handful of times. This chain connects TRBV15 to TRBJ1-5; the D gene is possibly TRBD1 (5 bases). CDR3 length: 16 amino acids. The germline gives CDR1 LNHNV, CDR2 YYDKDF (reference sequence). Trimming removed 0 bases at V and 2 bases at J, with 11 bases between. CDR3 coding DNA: TGTGCCACCAGCAGAGATTTGATGGGGGGCAATCAGCCCCAGCATTTT. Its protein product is CATSRDLMGGNQPQHF. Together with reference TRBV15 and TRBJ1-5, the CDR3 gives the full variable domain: DAMVIQNPRYQVTQFGKPVTLSCSQTLNHNVMYWYQQKSSQAPKLLFHYYDKDFNNEADTPDNFQSRRPNTSFCFLDIRSPGLGDTAMYLCATSRDLMGGNQPQHFGDGTRLSIL.

This CDR3 is CASSSGQTDTQYF. For the CDR3, the DNA is TGCGCCAGCAGCTCCGGACAGACAGATACGCAGTATTTT. The genes are TRBV5-1 and TRBJ2-3, with D perhaps TRBD1 (6 bases). The CDR3 sequence is 13 residues long. CDR1 is SGHRS and CDR2 is YFSETQ in the germline V gene. Trimming cost V 3 bases and J 3 bases, with 8 bases left between them.

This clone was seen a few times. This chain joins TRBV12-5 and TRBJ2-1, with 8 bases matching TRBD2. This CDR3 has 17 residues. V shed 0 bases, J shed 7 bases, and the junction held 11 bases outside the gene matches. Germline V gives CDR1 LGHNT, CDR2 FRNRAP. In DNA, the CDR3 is TGTGCTAGTGGTTTGGTAATAGCGGGACCCCCCGGGAATGAGCAGTTCTTC. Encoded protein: CASGLVIAGPPGNEQFF.

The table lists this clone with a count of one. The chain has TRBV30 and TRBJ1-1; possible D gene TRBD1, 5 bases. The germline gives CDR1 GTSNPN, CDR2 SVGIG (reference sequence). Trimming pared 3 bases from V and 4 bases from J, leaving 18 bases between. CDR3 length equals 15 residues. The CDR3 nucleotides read TGTGCCTGGAGGGGGGTCTGGCCCTTGGCCACTGAAGCTTTCTTT. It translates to CAWRGVWPLATEAFF. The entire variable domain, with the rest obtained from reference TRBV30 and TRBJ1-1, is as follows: SQTIHQWPATLVQPVGSPLSLECTVEGTSNPNLYWYRQAAGRGLQLLFYSVGIGQISSEVPQNLSASRPQDRQFILSSKKLLLSDSGFYLCAWRGVWPLATEAFFGQGTRLTVV.

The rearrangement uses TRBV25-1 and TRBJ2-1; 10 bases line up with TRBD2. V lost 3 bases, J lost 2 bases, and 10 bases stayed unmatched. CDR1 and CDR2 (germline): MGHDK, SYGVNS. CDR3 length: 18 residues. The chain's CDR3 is CASSERLTGTSAYNEQFF. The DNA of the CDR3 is TGTGCCAGCAGTGAGAGATTAACCGGGACTAGCGCCTACAATGAGCAGTTCTTC.

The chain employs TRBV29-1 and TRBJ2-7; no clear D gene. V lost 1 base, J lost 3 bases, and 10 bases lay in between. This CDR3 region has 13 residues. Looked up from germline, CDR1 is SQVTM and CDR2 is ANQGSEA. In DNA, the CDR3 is TGCAGCGTTGAAGGGAAGGGCTTCTACGAGCAGTACTTC. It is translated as CSVEGKGFYEQYF.

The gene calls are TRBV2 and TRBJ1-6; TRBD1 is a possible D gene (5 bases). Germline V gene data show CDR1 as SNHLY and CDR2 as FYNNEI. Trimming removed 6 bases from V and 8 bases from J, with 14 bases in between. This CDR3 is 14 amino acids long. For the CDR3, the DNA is TGTGCCAGCAGGGACCGGGACGGATATTCACCCCTCCACTTT. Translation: CASRDRDGYSPLHF.